The 24 T cell receptor beta chains reported below all come from one sample, sequenced in a study of cytomegalovirus exposure and HLA in healthy donors. TCRdb's table, derived via immunoSEQ multiplex PCR, lists solely in-frame clones and lacks some. The sample shows about 120,000 clones, about 96% of them seen only once. Sequencing was done on a sample of PBMCs. The receptors come from a man aged 18 to 35 in good health and CMV-seronegative.

The chain links TRBV7-3 to TRBJ2-2; possible D gene TRBD2, 5 bases. The CDR3 is 15 residues long. Trimming left V 3 bases short and J 5 bases short, with 13 bases between. The germline gives CDR1 SGHTA, CDR2 FQGTGA. In DNA form, the CDR3 reads TGTGCCAGCAGCTTGGACTCATCATTGACCGGGGAGCTGTTTTTT. Protein sequence: CASSLDSSLTGELFF. Complete variable domain (other parts from reference TRBV7-3 and TRBJ2-2): GAGVSQTPSNKVTEKGKYVELRCDPISGHTALYWYRQSLGQGPEFLIYFQGTGAADDSGLPNDRFFAVRPEGSVSTLKIQRTERGDSAVYLCASSLDSSLTGELFFGEGSRLTVL.

The V and J genes are TRBV28 and TRBJ1-1; 8 nucleotides line up with TRBD1. The V gene end was trimmed by 1 base and the J gene end by 0 bases; junction bases not matched to a gene: 1. The germline V gene has CDR1 MDHEN and CDR2 SYDVKM. The length of the CDR3 is 15 residues. The CDR3 loop reads CASSLLDRVNTEAFF. The CDR3 DNA reads as TGTGCCAGCAGTTTATTGGACAGGGTGAACACTGAAGCTTTCTTT.

As to this clone: The sample contains more than one DNA sequence encoding this CDR3. The chain couples TRBV7-2 to TRBJ2-1, with TRBD2 identical over 10 bases. CDR3 length equals 15 residues. CDR1 and CDR2 from the germline V gene are SGHTA and FQGNSA. J lost 5 bases, V lost 0 bases, and 1 base had no gene match. CDR3 nucleotide sequence: TGTGCCAGCAGCTTAGCAAGCGGGAGGGACAATGAGCAGTTCTTC. It encodes CASSLASGRDNEQFF. Drawing the rest from reference TRBV7-2 and TRBJ2-1, the complete variable domain is GAGVSQSPSNKVTEKGKDVELRCDPISGHTALYWYRQSLGQGLEFLIYFQGNSAPDKSGLPSDRFSAERTGGSVSTLTIQRTQQEDSAVYLCASSLASGRDNEQFFGPGTRLTVL.

The V and J genes are TRBV5-4 and TRBJ1-3; D is undetermined. CDR3 length equals 13 residues. V was pared by 2 bases and J by 4 bases, with 7 bases between. Germline V gene data show CDR1 as SGHNT and CDR2 as YYREEE (reference sequence). The CDR3 nucleotides are TGTGCCAGCAGCTTAAGTCGGGGAAACACCATATATTTT. This encodes CASSLSRGNTIYF.

This sequence joins TRBV27 and TRBJ2-7, with D possibly TRBD2 on 6 matching bases. With 5 bases removed from V and 2 bases from J, the gap between germline ends came to 13 bases. Germline values: CDR1 MNHEY, CDR2 SMNVEV (reference sequence). This CDR3 contains 14 residues. CDR3 in DNA: TGTGCCAGCAGTCCCTCCGGAGGGACCTACGAGCAGTACTTC. Translation gives CASSPSGGTYEQYF.

V gene TRBV5-6 combines with J gene TRBJ2-5; D perhaps matches TRBD2 (5 bases). CDR1 and CDR2 from the germline V gene are SGHDT and YYEEEE. Trimming removed 0 bases at V and 5 bases at J, with 11 bases between. The CDR3 has 14 residues. CDR3 DNA: TGTGCCAGCAGCTTGGCCGGGGTCGGGGAGACCCAGTACTTC. Protein: CASSLAGVGETQYF.

Concerning this clone: Here the CDR3 omits its conserved ending phenylalanine or tryptophan, so a read error is the likely source. No DNA is shown, since the ends of the CDR3 on it are uncertain; the CDR3 is the one TCRdb lists. The J gene is TRBJ2-7, the V gene TRBV9; TRBD1, the table's D call, lacks a check against the DNA. The CDR3 region is 18 residues in length, termini included. Germline loops: CDR1 SGDLS, CDR2 YYNGEE. This chain's CDR3 is CASSATGQGAFTAGVPPI.

The genes are TRBV13 and TRBJ2-1; 14 bases line up with TRBD2. This CDR3 has 15 amino acids. The V gene's germline CDR1 is PRHDT and CDR2 FYEKMQ (reference sequence). V shed 5 bases and J 8 bases; nucleotides not matched to a gene: 5. The CDR3 is CASSPGTSGSDEQFF. The DNA for the CDR3 is TGTGCCAGCAGCCCTGGGACTAGCGGGAGTGATGAGCAGTTCTTC.

The V and J genes are TRBV4-1 and TRBJ1-1, with a weak D call TRBD1 (5 bases). Trimming pared 8 bases from V and 6 bases from J, leaving 16 bases between. CDR1 is MGHRA, CDR2 YSYEKL, per germline. This CDR3 has 13 amino acids. This CDR3 reads CASGRGGAAEAFF. CDR3 in DNA: TGCGCCAGCGGGCGGGGGGGTGCGGCTGAAGCTTTCTTT.

The chain joins TRBV6-5 to TRBJ1-5; TRBD1 matches 8 bases. The germline V gene has CDR1 MNHEY and CDR2 SVGAGI. The CDR3 is 15 amino acids. J lost 4 bases, V lost 7 bases, and 9 bases had no gene match. CDR3 bases: TGTGCCAGCACCGACGGACAGGGACGGAATCAGCCCCAGCATTTT. It specifies CASTDGQGRNQPQHF.

This chain uses TRBV7-9 with TRBJ1-4, with D uncertain. Trimming took 2 bases from V and 12 from J, leaving 13 bases between them. Germline V gene data show CDR1 as SEHNR and CDR2 as FQNEAQ (reference sequence). The CDR3 has 13 residues. The CDR3: CASSLIEGEELFF. The CDR3 DNA follows: TGTGCCAGCAGCTTAATTGAGGGAGAGGAACTGTTTTTT.

The V and J genes are TRBV5-4 and TRBJ2-5; 7 bases match TRBD1. From germline, CDR1 is SGHNT and CDR2 YYREEE (reference sequence). The CDR3 spans 16 residues. The V and J ends lost 3 bases and 4 bases, in that order; junction bases with no gene match: 12. The CDR3 DNA reads TGTGCCAGCAGCTCCCAGACAGGGATTAGCCTAGAGACCCAGTACTTC. Its protein is CASSSQTGISLETQYF.

The gene calls are TRBV30 and TRBJ2-5; D might be TRBD2 (6 bases). The DNA end is a closer match to TRBJ2-7, so the J assignment may be wrong. The V gene's germline CDR1 is GTSNPN and CDR2 SVGIG (reference sequence). The CDR3 extends over 15 amino acids. This CDR3 is CAWSPPRGLIYEQYF. The CDR3 region has the DNA TGTGCCTGGAGTCCACCGAGGGGACTGATCTACGAGCAGTACTTC.

The chain joins TRBV7-2 to TRBJ1-4; no reliable D call. Germline V gives CDR1 SGHTA, CDR2 FQGNSA. V was clipped by 3 bases and J by 5 bases, with 7 bases between them. CDR3 length: 13 residues. This CDR3 reads CASSFGPNEKLFF. CDR3 bases: TGTGCCAGCAGCTTTGGGCCAAATGAAAAACTGTTTTTT.

The chain recombines TRBV10-3 with TRBJ2-7; possible D gene TRBD1, 5 bases. Trimming shortened V by 6 bases and J by 0 bases, and 15 bases separated the two germline ends. The length of the CDR3 is 15 residues. Germline lookup yields CDR1 ENHRY and CDR2 SYGVKD. Here the CDR3 DNA reads TGTGCCATCAGCCCCGAAGGGGTGCGCTCCTACGAGCAGTACTTC. Protein: CAISPEGVRSYEQYF.

This chain links TRBV7-3 with TRBJ2-7; 7 bases match TRBD1. V lost 5 bases, J lost 5 bases, and 9 bases stayed unmatched. Germline V gene sequence: CDR1 SGHTA, CDR2 FQGTGA. The CDR3 spans 14 residues. CDR3 bases: TGTGCCAGCAGCCAGGGGGTCGGAGACAACGAGCAGTACTTC. Residues: CASSQGVGDNEQYF.

This chain uses TRBV10-3 with TRBJ1-2; no definite D call. Germline lookup yields CDR1 ENHRY and CDR2 SYGVKD. V lost 3 bases and J 8 bases, leaving 13 bases between the germline ends. The CDR3 consists of 13 residues. CDR3 protein: CAISDGEVIGYTF. CDR3 DNA: TGTGCCATCAGTGATGGGGAGGTAATAGGCTACACCTTC.

The chain is built from TRBV7-6 and TRBJ2-7, with D maybe TRBD2 (6 bases). The V end lost 2 bases, the J end lost 6 bases, and 8 bases lay between the germline ends. The CDR3 consists of 12 residues. Germline V gene sequence: CDR1 SGHVS, CDR2 FNYEAQ. This CDR3 is CASSLFGGEQYF. The CDR3 region has the DNA TGTGCCAGCAGCTTATTCGGGGGCGAGCAGTACTTC. The full variable domain, with the rest looked up from reference TRBV7-6 and TRBJ2-7, is GAGVSQSPRYKVTKRGQDVALRCDPISGHVSLYWYRQALGQGPEFLTYFNYEAQQDKSGLPNDRFSAERPEGSISTLTIQRTEQRDSAMYRCASSLFGGEQYFGPGTRLTVT.

V usage is TRBV7-9 and J usage is TRBJ2-3, with D perhaps TRBD2 (5 bases). V lost 2 bases and J lost 0, with 6 bases in between. Germline-derived CDR1 and CDR2 are SEHNR and FQNEAQ (reference sequence). CDR3 length equals 14 residues. The CDR3 DNA reads TGTGCCAGCAGCTTAAGCGGTAGCACAGATACGCAGTATTTT. Its translation: CASSLSGSTDTQYF.

The chain recombines TRBV29-1 with TRBJ2-7, with 7 bases lining up with TRBD1. The germline gives CDR1 SQVTM, CDR2 ANQGSEA. Trimming at V came to 7 bases and at J to 4 bases, leaving 10 bases not matched to a gene. The CDR3 covers 13 residues. DNA for the CDR3: TGCAGCGCAGCTCTTACAGGGGCATACGAGCAGTACTTC. It encodes CSAALTGAYEQYF.

The J gene is TRBJ1-1, the V gene TRBV19; 9 bases are shared with TRBD1. CDR1 and CDR2 from the germline V gene are LNHDA and SQIVND (reference sequence). This CDR3 contains 15 residues. V shed 10 bases and J 0 bases; nucleotides not matched to a gene: 9. The CDR3 sequence: CATSTGGTMNTEAFF. The CDR3 DNA reads TGTGCCACCTCGACAGGGGGAACAATGAACACTGAAGCTTTCTTT.

The rearrangement uses TRBV5-1 and TRBJ2-3; possible D gene TRBD1, 5 bases. The V gene's germline CDR1 is SGHRS and CDR2 YFSETQ. CDR3 length: 15 amino acids. Trimming took off 0 bases at V and 0 bases at J, with 8 bases between the two ends. The CDR3 DNA follows: TGCGCCAGCAGCTTGGGTGGGGCTAGCACAGATACGCAGTATTTT. Amino acid sequence: CASSLGGASTDTQYF. The full variable domain, completed using reference TRBV5-1 and TRBJ2-3, is KAGVTQTPRYLIKTRGQQVTLSCSPISGHRSVSWYQQTPGQGLQFLFEYFSETQRNKGNFPGRFSGRQFSNSRSEMNVSTLELGDSALYLCASSLGGASTDTQYFGPGTRLTVL.

The chain has TRBV30 and TRBJ2-1; D might be TRBD1 (6 bases). The CDR3 runs to 14 residues. V was cut by 3 bases and J by 1 base, with 10 bases left in between. CDR1 and CDR2 from the germline V gene are GTSNPN and SVGIG (reference sequence). The CDR3 is CAWSIGGSYNEQFF. CDR3 coding DNA: TGTGCCTGGAGCATAGGGGGTTCCTACAATGAGCAGTTCTTC.

This rearrangement joins TRBV9 to TRBJ2-6, with D perhaps TRBD2 (6 bases). V was clipped by 7 bases and J by 6 bases, with 17 bases between them. The germline V gene has CDR1 SGDLS and CDR2 YYNGEE. This CDR3 region has 15 residues. This CDR3 reads CASGPEGTPANVLTF. CDR3 in DNA: TGTGCCAGCGGTCCGGAGGGCACCCCGGCCAACGTCCTGACTTTC.